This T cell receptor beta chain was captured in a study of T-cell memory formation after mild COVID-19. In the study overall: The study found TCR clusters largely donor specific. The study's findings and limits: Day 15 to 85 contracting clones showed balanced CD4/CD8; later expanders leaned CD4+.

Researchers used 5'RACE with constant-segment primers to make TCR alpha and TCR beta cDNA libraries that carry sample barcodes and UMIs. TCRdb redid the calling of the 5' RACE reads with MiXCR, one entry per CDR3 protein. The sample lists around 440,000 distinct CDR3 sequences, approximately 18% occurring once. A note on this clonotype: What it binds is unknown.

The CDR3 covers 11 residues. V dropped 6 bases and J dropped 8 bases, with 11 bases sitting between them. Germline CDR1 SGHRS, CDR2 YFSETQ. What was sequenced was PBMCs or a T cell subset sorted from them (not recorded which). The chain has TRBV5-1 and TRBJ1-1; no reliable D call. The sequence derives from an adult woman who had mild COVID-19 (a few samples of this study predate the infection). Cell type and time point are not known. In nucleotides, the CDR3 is TGCGCCAGCAAGGGCCCTCAAGAAGCTTTCTTT. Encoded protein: CASKGPQEAFF.